These 2 T cell receptor beta chains originate from one sample sequenced in a study of T cells in localized non-small cell lung cancer. TCRdb's table, derived via immunoSEQ multiplex PCR, lists solely in-frame clones and lacks some. There are around 20,000 clones in the sample; about 89% occur only once, and around 2.5% lies in the top ten. The sequenced sample was peripheral blood, obtained before any cancer treatment. The receptors come from a woman aged 35 to 75 with stage I lung adenocarcinoma.

The V and J genes are TRBV15 and TRBJ2-7, with D tentatively TRBD1 (6 bases). V dropped 1 base and J dropped 7 bases, with 11 bases sitting between them. The CDR3 contains 13 residues. Germline lookup yields CDR1 LNHNV and CDR2 YYDKDF (reference sequence). The CDR3 region is CATSRGAGEEQYF. The CDR3, as DNA: TGTGCCACCAGCAGAGGAGCAGGGGAAGAGCAGTACTTC.

The chain couples TRBV2 to TRBJ2-7, with D tentatively TRBD1 (6 bases). Trimming shortened V by 6 bases and J by 3 bases, and 12 bases separated the two germline ends. Germline CDR1 reads SNHLY; CDR2 reads FYNNEI. CDR3 size: 13 residues. CDR3 sequence (DNA): TGTGCCAGCAGGGACAGAGGTAACTACGAGCAGTACTTC. Translating it yields CASRDRGNYEQYF.